The subject of this entry is one T cell receptor beta chain. The antigen remains undetermined. The CDR3 contains 15 residues. The germline CDR1 and CDR2 sequences are SGHTA and FQGTGA. The V gene lost 5 bases and the J gene lost 2 bases, with 12 bases spanning the gap. This record belongs to a study of cytomegalovirus exposure and HLA in healthy donors. Notes on the study in general: A later analysis reported that several of the most significant clusters appeared to be linked to common viral pathogens, among them Epstein-Barr virus. Presence/absence analyses took donor sequencing depth as roughly uniform. The authors excluded some V segments, including TRBV6-2 and TRBV6-3, as indistinguishable.

Each donor was healthy, and each was a bone marrow donor. Vbeta (60) and Jbeta (13) primers were used in the PCR. TCRdb keeps only in-frame clones here, not all; method: immunoSEQ multiplex PCR. The table lists some 110,000 clones, over 55% of them singletons. The J gene is TRBJ2-2, the V gene TRBV7-3, with D possibly TRBD1 on 6 matching bases. The specimen was PBMCs. The receptor comes from a female donor in good health and CMV-seronegative. The CDR3 bases are TGTGCCAGCAGCATGGGGGCGGGCAACACCGGGGAGCTGTTTTTT. It is translated as CASSMGAGNTGELFF.